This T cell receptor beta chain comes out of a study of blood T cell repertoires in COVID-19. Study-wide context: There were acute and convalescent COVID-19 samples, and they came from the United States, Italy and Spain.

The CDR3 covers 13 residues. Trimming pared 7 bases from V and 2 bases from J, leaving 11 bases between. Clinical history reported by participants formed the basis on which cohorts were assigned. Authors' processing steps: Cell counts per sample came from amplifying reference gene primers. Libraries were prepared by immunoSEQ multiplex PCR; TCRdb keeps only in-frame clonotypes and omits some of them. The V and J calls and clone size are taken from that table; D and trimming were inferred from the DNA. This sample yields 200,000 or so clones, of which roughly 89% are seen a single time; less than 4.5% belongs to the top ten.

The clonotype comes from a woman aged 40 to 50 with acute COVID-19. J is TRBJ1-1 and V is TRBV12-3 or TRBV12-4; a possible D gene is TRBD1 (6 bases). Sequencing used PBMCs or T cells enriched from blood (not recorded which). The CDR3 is CASTRQVNTEAFF. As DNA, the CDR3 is TGTGCCAGCACTAGACAGGTCAACACTGAAGCTTTCTTT.